A single sample gave rise to the 3 T cell receptor beta chains below, sequenced in a study of breast tumors, draining lymph nodes, adjacent tissues. The lymph nodes were axillary draining lymph nodes from breast cancer patients. TCRdb independently ran MiXCR on the multiplex PCR reads; one entry per CDR3 protein. Found here are approximately 90,000 distinct CDR3 sequences, approximately 31% of them singletons; the top ten hold 7.5% to 10%. The material sequenced was axillary lymph node tissue. The receptor set was obtained from a female donor with breast cancer. Some clones in this sample may be carry-over from other donors' samples.

This clonotype showed up many times. Being one base from a much bigger clone, this may be a read error. The V call is TRBV6-5, the J call TRBJ2-7; possible D gene TRBD1, 5 bases. This CDR3 contains 15 residues. Germline CDR1 reads MNHEY; CDR2 reads SVGAGI. V shed 5 bases and J shed 3 bases, with 17 bases lying between them. DNA for the CDR3: TGTGCCAGCAGTCACGAACAGGCATCTCTCTACGAGCAGTACTTC. This encodes CASSHEQASLYEQYF.

This clonotype was observed at least ten times. The J gene is TRBJ2-5, the V gene TRBV5-6; the D call may be TRBD1 or TRBD2 (5 bases each). CDR3 length: 14 residues. The germline V gene encodes CDR1 SGHDT and CDR2 YYEEEE. V was shortened by 4 bases and J by 5 bases, with 15 bases between the two germline ends. The CDR3 loop is CASSLSRGVETQYF. The CDR3 DNA is TGTGCCAGCAGCCTATCCCGGGGCGTCGAGACCCAGTACTTC.

This clonotype was observed many times. The chain links TRBV7-3 to TRBJ2-1; the D gene is possibly TRBD2 (6 bases). V lost 4 bases and J lost 9, with 16 bases in between. This CDR3 comprises 14 residues. Per germline, CDR1 SGHTA and CDR2 FQGTGA. CDR3 residues: CASSSCSGGCEQFF. The CDR3 coding sequence is TGTGCCAGCAGCTCATGTTCCGGGGGTTGTGAGCAGTTCTTC.